This T cell receptor beta chain was captured by sequencing in a study of shared clonotypes between healthy human individuals. Study outcomes and limitations: For sorted subsets, rarefaction showed incomplete sequencing despite large depth. Naive subsets generally exceeded memory subsets in estimated richness.

An approximately 210 ng quantity of DNA, 25,000 to 35,000 T cell genomes, went into the sorted-subset replicate PCRs. Original processing notes: ImmunoSEQ output lacked quality scores and full-length reads, limiting matched filtering. TCRdb's table, derived via immunoSEQ multiplex PCR, lists solely in-frame clones and lacks some. The V and J calls and clone size come from that table; D and trimming were worked out from the DNA. The table lists 190,000 or so clones, approximately 70% of them singletons. Remarks on this clone: Its matching antigen is unknown.

V gave up 0 bases and J gave up 1 base; unmatched junction bases: 0. CDR1 SGDLS and CDR2 YYNGEE come from the germline V gene. The CDR3 length is 15 residues. V gene TRBV9 combines with J gene TRBJ2-2; 7 bases fit TRBD2. This clonotype was obtained from a young man in good health. The sequenced sample consisted of memory CD4+ T cells sorted from blood. Subset: CD45RA-negative fraction. CDR3 region: CASSVERGNTGELFF. The CDR3 DNA reads TGTGCCAGCAGCGTAGAGCGGGGGAACACCGGGGAGCTGTTTTTT.